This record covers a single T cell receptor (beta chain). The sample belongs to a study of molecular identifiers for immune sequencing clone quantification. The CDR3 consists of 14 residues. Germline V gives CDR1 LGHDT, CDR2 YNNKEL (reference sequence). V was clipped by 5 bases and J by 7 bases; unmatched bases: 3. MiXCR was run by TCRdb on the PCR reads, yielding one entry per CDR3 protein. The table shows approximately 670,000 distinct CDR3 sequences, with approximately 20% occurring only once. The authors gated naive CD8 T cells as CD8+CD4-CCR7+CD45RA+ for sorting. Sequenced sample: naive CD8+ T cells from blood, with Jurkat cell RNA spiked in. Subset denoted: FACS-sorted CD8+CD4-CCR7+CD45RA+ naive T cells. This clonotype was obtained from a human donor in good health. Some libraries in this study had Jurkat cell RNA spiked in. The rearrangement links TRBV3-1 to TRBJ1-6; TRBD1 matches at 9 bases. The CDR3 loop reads CASSYRGLNSPLHF. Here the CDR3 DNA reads TGTGCCAGCAGCTACAGGGGGCTAAATTCACCCCTCCACTTT.